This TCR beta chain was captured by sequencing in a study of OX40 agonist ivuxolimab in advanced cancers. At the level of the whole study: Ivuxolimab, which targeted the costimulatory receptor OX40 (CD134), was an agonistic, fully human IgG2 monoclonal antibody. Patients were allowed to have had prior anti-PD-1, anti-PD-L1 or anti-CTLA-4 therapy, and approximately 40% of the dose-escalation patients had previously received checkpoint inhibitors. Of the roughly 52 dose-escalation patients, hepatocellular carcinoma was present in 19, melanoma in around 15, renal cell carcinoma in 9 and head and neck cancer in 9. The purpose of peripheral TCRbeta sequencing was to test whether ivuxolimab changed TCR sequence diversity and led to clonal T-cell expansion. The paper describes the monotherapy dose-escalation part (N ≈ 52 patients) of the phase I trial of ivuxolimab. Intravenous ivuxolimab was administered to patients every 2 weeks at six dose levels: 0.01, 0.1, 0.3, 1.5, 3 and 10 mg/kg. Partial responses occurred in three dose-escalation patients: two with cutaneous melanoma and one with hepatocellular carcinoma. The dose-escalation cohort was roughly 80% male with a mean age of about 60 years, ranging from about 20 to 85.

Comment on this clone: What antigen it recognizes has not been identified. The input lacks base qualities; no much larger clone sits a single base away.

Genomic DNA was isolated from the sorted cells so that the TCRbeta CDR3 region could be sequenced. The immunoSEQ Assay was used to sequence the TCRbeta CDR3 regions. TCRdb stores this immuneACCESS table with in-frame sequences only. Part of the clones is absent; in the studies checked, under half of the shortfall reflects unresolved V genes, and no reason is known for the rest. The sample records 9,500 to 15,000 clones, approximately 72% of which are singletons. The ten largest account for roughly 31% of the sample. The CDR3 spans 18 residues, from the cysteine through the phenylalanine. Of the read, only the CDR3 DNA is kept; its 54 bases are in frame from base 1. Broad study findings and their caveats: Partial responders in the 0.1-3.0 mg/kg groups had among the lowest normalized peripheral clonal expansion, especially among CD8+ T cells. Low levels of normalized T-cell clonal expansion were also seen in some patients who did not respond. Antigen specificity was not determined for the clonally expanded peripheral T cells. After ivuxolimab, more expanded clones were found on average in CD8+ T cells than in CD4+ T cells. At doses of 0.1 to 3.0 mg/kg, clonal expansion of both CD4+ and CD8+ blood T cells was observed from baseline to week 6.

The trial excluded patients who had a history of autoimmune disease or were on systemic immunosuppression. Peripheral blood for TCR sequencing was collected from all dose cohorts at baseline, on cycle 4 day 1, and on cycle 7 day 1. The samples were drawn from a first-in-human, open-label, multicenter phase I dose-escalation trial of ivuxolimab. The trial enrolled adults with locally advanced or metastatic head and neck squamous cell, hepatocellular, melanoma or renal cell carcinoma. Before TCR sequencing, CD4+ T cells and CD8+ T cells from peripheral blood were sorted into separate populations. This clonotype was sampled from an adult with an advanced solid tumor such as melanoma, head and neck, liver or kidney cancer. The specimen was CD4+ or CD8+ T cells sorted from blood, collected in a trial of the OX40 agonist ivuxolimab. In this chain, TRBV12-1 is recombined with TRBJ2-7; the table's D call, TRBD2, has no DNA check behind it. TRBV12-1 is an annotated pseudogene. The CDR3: CASSLIREAGGSSYEQYF. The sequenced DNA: TGTGCCAGCAGCTTAATTAGGGAAGCGGGAGGGAGCTCCTACGAGCAGTACTTC.